This T cell receptor (beta chain) is from a study of blood T cell repertoires in COVID-19. This clone was seen a single time. In the study's own analysis: Amplification from reference gene primers served as the basis for estimated nucleated cell counts. Produced via immunoSEQ multiplex PCR; TCRdb's table is partial and in-frame only. That table furnishes V, J and clone size, whereas the DNA furnished D and trimming. The table records approximately 290,000 clones, about nine tenths of them present only once. With V trimmed by 3 bases and J by 1 base, 5 bases remained unmatched. The germline V gene has CDR1 MDHEN and CDR2 SYDVKM. The CDR3 runs to 16 residues.

The clonotype originates from a woman aged 60-75 years with acute or convalescent COVID-19. The rearrangement links TRBV28 to TRBJ1-5; 8 nucleotides agree with TRBD1. Sequencing was performed on peripheral blood. The CDR3 region is CASSFWTGMSNQPQHF. In DNA form, the CDR3 reads TGTGCCAGCAGTTTTTGGACAGGGATGAGCAATCAGCCCCAGCATTTT.